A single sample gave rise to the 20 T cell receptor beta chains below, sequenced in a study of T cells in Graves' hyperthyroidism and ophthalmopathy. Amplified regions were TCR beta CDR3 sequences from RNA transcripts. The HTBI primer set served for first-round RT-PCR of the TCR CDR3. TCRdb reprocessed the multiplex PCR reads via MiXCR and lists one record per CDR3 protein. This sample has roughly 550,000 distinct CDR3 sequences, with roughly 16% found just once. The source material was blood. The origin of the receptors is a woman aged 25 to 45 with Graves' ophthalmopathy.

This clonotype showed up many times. For the CDR3, the DNA is TGCAGTGCGCATACAGGGGGCCATAGCACAGATACGCAGTATTTT. Protein sequence: CSAHTGGHSTDTQYF. The chain couples TRBV20-1 to TRBJ2-3; 9 bases match TRBD1. The CDR3 spans 15 residues. The germline CDR1 and CDR2 sequences are DFQATT and SNEGSKA (reference sequence). Trimming took 6 bases from V and 0 from J; bases not matched to a gene: 7.

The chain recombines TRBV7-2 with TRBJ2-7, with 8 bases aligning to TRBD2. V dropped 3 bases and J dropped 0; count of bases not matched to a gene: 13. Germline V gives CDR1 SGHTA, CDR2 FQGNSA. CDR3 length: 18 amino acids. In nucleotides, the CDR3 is TGTGCCAGCAGCTTCCGCCTCTTACCGGGACTAGACTCCTACGAGCAGTACTTC. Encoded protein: CASSFRLLPGLDSYEQYF.

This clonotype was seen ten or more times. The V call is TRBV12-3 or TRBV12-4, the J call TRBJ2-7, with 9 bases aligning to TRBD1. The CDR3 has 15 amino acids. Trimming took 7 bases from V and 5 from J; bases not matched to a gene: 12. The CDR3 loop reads CASTPTGGAGDEQYF. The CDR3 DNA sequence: TGTGCCAGCACTCCCACAGGGGGCGCGGGCGACGAGCAGTACTTC.

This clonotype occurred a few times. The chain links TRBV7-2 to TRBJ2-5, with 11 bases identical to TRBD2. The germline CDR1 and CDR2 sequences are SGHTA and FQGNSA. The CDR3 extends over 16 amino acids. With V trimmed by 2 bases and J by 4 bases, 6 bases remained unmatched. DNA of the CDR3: TGTGCCAGCAGCTTAATAGCGGGAGGGCCTCGAGAGACCCAGTACTTC. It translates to CASSLIAGGPRETQYF.

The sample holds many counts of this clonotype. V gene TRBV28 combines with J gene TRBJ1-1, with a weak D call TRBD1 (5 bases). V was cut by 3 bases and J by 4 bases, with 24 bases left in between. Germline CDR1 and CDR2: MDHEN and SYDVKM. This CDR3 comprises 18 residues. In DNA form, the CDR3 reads TGTGCCAGCAGTTTGTTTGTACAGGCAACAAGGCTGGGCACTGAAGCTTTCTTT. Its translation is CASSLFVQATRLGTEAFF.

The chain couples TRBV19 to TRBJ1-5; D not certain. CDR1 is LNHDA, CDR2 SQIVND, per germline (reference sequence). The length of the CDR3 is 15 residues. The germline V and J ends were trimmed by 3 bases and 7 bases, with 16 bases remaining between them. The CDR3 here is CASSIGPPFRQPQHF. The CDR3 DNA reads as TGTGCCAGTAGTATTGGGCCACCTTTCCGACAGCCCCAGCATTTT.

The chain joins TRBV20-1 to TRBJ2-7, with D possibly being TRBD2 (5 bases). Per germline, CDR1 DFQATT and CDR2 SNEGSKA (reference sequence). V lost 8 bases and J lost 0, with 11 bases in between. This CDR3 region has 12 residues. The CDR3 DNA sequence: TGCAGTCCCTGGACTGACTCCTACGAGCAGTACTTC. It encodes CSPWTDSYEQYF.

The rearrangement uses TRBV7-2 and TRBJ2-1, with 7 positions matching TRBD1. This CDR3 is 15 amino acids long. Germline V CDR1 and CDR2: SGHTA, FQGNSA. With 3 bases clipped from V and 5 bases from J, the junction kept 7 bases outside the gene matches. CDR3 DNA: TGTGCCAGCAGCTTCAACAGGGGCCCCCACAATGAGCAGTTCTTC. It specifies CASSFNRGPHNEQFF. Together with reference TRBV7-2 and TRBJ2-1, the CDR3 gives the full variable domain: GAGVSQSPSNKVTEKGKDVELRCDPISGHTALYWYRQSLGQGLEFLIYFQGNSAPDKSGLPSDRFSAERTGGSVSTLTIQRTQQEDSAVYLCASSFNRGPHNEQFFGPGTRLTVL.

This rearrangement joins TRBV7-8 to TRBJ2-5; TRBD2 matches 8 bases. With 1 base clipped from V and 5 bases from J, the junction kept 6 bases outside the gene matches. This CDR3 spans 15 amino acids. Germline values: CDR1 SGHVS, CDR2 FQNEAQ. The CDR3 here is CASSLGSREGETQYF. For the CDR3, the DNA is TGTGCCAGCAGCTTAGGCTCTCGGGAGGGGGAGACCCAGTACTTC.

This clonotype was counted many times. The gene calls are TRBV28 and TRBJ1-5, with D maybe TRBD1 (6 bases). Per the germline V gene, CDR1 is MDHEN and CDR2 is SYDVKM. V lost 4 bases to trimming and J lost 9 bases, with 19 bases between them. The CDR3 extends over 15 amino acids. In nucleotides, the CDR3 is TGTGCCAGCAGTTCAGGACCGACAGGTTCAACGCCCCAGCATTTT. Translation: CASSSGPTGSTPQHF.

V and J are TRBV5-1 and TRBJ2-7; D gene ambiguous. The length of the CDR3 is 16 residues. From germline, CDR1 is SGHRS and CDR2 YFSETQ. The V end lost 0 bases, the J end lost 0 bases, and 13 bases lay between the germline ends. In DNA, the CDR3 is TGCGCCAGCAGCTTGGCCTTACTCCAGAGCTCCTACGAGCAGTACTTC. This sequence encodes CASSLALLQSSYEQYF.

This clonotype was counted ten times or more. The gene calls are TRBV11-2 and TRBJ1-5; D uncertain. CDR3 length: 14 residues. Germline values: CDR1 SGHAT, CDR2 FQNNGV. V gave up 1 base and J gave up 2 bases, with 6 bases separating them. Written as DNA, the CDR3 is TGTGCCAGCAGCTTAGCGGACGGCAATCAGCCCCAGCATTTT. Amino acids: CASSLADGNQPQHF.

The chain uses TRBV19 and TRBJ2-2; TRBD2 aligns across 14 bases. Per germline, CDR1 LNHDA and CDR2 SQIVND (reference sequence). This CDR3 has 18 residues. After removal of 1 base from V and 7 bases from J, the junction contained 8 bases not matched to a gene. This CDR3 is CASSIVWGLAGDHGELFF. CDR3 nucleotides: TGTGCCAGTAGTATAGTCTGGGGACTAGCGGGAGATCACGGGGAGCTGTTTTTT.

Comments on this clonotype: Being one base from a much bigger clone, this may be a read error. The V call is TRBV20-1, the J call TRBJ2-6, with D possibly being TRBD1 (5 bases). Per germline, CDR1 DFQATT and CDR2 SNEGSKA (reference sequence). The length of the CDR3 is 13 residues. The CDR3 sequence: CSVLLSGANVPTF. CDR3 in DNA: TGCAGCGTGTTACTCTCTGGGGCCAACGTCCCGACTTTC.

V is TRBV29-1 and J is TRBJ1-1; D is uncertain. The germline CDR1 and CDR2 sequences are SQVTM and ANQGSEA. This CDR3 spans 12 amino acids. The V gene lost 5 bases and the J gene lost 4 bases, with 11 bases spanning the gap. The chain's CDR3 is CSVTTSGTEAFF. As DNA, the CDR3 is TGCAGCGTTACAACTTCGGGCACTGAAGCTTTCTTT.

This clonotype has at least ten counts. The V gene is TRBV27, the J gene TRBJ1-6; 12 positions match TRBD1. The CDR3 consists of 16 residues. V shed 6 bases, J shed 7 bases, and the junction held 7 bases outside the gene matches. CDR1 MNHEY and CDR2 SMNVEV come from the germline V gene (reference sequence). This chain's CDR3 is CASRGGQGAENSPLHF. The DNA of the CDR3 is TGTGCCAGCAGGGGGGGACAGGGGGCGGAGAATTCACCCCTCCACTTT.

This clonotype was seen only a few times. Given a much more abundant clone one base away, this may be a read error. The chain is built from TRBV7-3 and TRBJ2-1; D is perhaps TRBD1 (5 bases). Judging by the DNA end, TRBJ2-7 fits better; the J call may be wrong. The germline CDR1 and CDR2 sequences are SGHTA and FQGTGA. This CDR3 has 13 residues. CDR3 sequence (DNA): TGTGCCAGCAGCTCCGACAGATACAATGAGCAGTACTTC. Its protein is CASSSDRYNEQYF.

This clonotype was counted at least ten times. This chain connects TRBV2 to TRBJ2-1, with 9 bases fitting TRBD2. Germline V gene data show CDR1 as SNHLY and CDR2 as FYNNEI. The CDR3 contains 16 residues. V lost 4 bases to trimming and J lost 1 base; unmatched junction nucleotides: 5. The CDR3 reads CASSGVAGESYNEQFF. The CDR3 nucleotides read TGTGCCAGCAGTGGGGTAGCGGGAGAATCCTACAATGAGCAGTTCTTC. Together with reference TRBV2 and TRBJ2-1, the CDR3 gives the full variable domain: EPEVTQTPSHQVTQMGQEVILRCVPISNHLYFYWYRQILGQKVEFLVSFYNNEISEKSEIFDDQFSVERPDGSNFTLKIRSTKLEDSAMYFCASSGVAGESYNEQFFGPGTRLTVL.

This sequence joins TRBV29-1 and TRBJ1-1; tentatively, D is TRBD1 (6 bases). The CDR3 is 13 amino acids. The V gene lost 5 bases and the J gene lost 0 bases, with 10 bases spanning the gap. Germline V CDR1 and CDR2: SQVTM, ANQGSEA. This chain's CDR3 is CSVHQGMNTEAFF. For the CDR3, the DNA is TGCAGCGTTCATCAGGGGATGAACACTGAAGCTTTCTTT.

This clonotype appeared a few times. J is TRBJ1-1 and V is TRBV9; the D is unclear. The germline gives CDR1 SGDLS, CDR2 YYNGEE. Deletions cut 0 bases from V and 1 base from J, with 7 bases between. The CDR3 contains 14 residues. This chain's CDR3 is CASSVGIPNTEAFF. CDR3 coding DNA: TGTGCCAGCAGCGTAGGGATACCGAACACTGAAGCTTTCTTT.